The clone carrying this T cell receptor beta chain occurred many times. Its antigen is undetermined. The record originates from a study of CD8+CD57+ T cells in acquired aplastic anemia. TCR beta VDJ and CDR3 profiles were obtained from a genomic DNA template. TCRdb recomputed calls from the reads with MiXCR, one row per CDR3 protein. In the table there are around 430,000 distinct CDR3 sequences, approximately 33% of which are singletons. The junction had 6 bases not matched to a gene; V was cut back by 0 bases and J by 3 bases. The CDR3 is 15 residues long. Germline V gives CDR1 DFQATT, CDR2 SNEGSKA (reference sequence). Selection for sequencing was limited to patients who had shown CD8+CD57+ cell expansion by flow cytometry. Each of the patients presented with severe acquired aplastic anemia. Notes on the study in general: Patients and controls shared 25 to 30 CD8+ CDR3 sequences, which appeared highly expressed in patients and within their immunodominant clones. Patients and controls had CD8+ Simpson's diversity values that were not significantly distinct.

Sample: sorted CD4+, CD8+, or CD8+CD57+ T cells (not recorded which) from PBMCs. This chain joins TRBV20-1 and TRBJ2-7, with 9 bases aligning to TRBD2. This TCR came from a human donor with aplastic anemia. The DNA for the CDR3 is TGCAGTGCTAGAGATCGGCTAGCGGGACACTACGAGCAGTACTTC. It codes for CSARDRLAGHYEQYF.